The 24 T cell receptor beta chains listed next were all sequenced from one sample in a study of CD8 T cells in ankylosing spondylitis. TCRdb fed the 5' RACE reads into MiXCR, producing one record per CDR3 protein. The table lists fewer than 200,000 distinct CDR3 sequences, approximately 16% of them singletons, with approximately 7.8% in the top ten. The sample was blood, either unsorted or a sorted T cell fraction (not recorded which). The receptors were gathered from a male donor with ankylosing spondylitis or in good health (not recorded which).

V and J are TRBV7-9 and TRBJ2-1, with 9 bases fitting TRBD2. V was pared by 6 bases and J by 4 bases, with 10 bases of the junction left unmatched. The CDR3 is made up of 16 amino acids. Germline lookup yields CDR1 SEHNR and CDR2 FQNEAQ (reference sequence). The CDR3 DNA sequence: TGTGCCAGCAGTTCCCATCAGCGGGAGGTGTACAATGAGCAGTTCTTC. This encodes CASSSHQREVYNEQFF.

V gene TRBV27 combines with J gene TRBJ1-1; no reliable D call. The CDR3 is 14 residues long. Germline V gene data show CDR1 as MNHEY and CDR2 as SMNVEV (reference sequence). V dropped 6 bases and J dropped 1 base, with 12 bases sitting between them. Here the CDR3 reads CASRAVGRNTEAFF. The CDR3 DNA follows: TGTGCCAGCAGGGCAGTAGGACGGAACACTGAAGCTTTCTTT.

The chain employs TRBV21-1 and TRBJ2-7. TRBV21-1 is noted as a pseudogene. The CDR3 contains 14 residues. DNA of the CDR3: TGTGCCAGCAGCTGGATAGTAGCAAACCACGAGCAGTACTTC. Translating gives CASSWIVANHEQYF.

Only a few counts were recorded for this clonotype. This chain links TRBV11-2 with TRBJ2-3; D is unclear. Trimming took 8 bases from V and 3 from J, leaving 15 bases between them. This CDR3 region has 14 residues. Per the germline V gene, CDR1 is SGHAT and CDR2 is FQNNGV. CDR3: CASSGNKPTDTQYF. The CDR3 DNA reads as TGTGCCAGCTCCGGAAATAAACCGACAGATACGCAGTATTTT. The variable domain in full, completed from reference TRBV11-2 and TRBJ2-3, reads EAGVAQSPRYKIIEKRQSVAFWCNPISGHATLYWYQQILGQGPKLLIQFQNNGVVDDSQLPKDRFSAERLKGVDSTLKIQPAKLEDSAVYLCASSGNKPTDTQYFGPGTRLTVL.

The sample holds many counts of this clonotype. The chain has TRBV6-1 and TRBJ2-1, with D perhaps matching TRBD1 (6 bases). Germline-derived CDR1 and CDR2 are MNHNS and SASEGT. The CDR3 length is 14 residues. In nucleotides, the CDR3 is TGTGGGGGACATCATTCCGCGTTGGCCGATGAGCAGTTCTTC. This translates into CGGHHSALADEQFF.

In its sample, this clonotype was seen many times. The genes are TRBV5-1 and TRBJ2-2, with D maybe TRBD2 (5 bases). CDR1 and CDR2 from the germline V gene are SGHRS and YFSETQ. Trimming took 3 bases from V and 5 from J, leaving 14 bases between them. CDR3 length: 15 residues. The CDR3 is CASSSSSGDTGELFF. CDR3 DNA sequence: TGCGCCAGCAGCTCCTCGAGCGGTGATACCGGGGAGCTGTTTTTT.

This clonotype was seen more than once but under ten times. As DNA, the CDR3 is TGCGCCAGCAGCTTGGCGGGCGGACTCTACGAGCAGTACTTC. Protein product: CASSLAGGLYEQYF. The V call is TRBV5-1, the J call TRBJ2-7, with D possibly matching TRBD2 (5 bases). This CDR3 comprises 14 residues. Germline values: CDR1 SGHRS, CDR2 YFSETQ. Trimming took off 0 bases at V and 3 bases at J, with 10 bases between the two ends.

On this clonotype itself: This may arise from a read error, as a much more abundant clone is one base away. The chain recombines TRBV5-4 with TRBJ2-5; D perhaps matches TRBD1 (5 bases). CDR1 is SGHNT, CDR2 YYREEE, per germline (reference sequence). CDR3 length equals 15 residues. Here the CDR3 reads CVSSPYTGPRETQYF. As DNA, the CDR3 is TGTGTCAGCAGCCCGTATACAGGCCCCCGTGAGACCCAGTACTTC.

The sample holds a few counts of this clonotype. V and J are TRBV6-5 and TRBJ2-2, with 7 bases fitting TRBD1. CDR1 is MNHEY, CDR2 SVGAGI, per germline. The CDR3 is made up of 13 amino acids. Trimming took 6 bases from V and 5 from J; bases not matched to a gene: 3. The CDR3 loop is CASRYRGTGELFF. CDR3 DNA: TGTGCCAGCAGGTACAGGGGTACCGGGGAGCTGTTTTTT.

The chain recombines TRBV12-3 or TRBV12-4 with TRBJ2-1, with TRBD2 identical over 8 bases. This CDR3 spans 17 amino acids. V lost 3 bases to trimming and J lost 0 bases; unmatched junction nucleotides: 7. The CDR3 bases are TGTGCCAGCAGTTTTGGCAGCGGGGGCAGCTCCTACAATGAGCAGTTCTTC. Translating gives CASSFGSGGSSYNEQFF.

This clonotype was counted at least ten times. The chain uses TRBV20-1 and TRBJ1-5; D unresolved. The V end lost 8 bases, the J end lost 5 bases, and 10 bases lay between the germline ends. This CDR3 is built from 11 residues. CDR1 is DFQATT, CDR2 SNEGSKA, per germline (reference sequence). CDR3 DNA: TGCAGTCCCGCATTCGATCAGCCCCAGCATTTT. Protein sequence: CSPAFDQPQHF.

This clonotype counts as medium-sized (0.01 to 0.1%). The chain joins TRBV20-1 to TRBJ2-3; the match to TRBD2 covers 13 bases. Trimming at V came to 5 bases and at J to 10 bases, leaving 12 bases not matched to a gene. Germline V gene sequence: CDR1 DFQATT, CDR2 SNEGSKA (reference sequence). The CDR3 has 15 residues. In nucleotides, the CDR3 is TGCAGTGCTTCCTACCCGGGACTAGCGGGAATGGCGCAGTATTTT. This gives the protein CSASYPGLAGMAQYF.

This clonotype was detected ten times or more. DNA of the CDR3: TGTGCCAGCAGTTACTCCTTCGTGGGGGATGAGCAGTTCTTC. Protein product: CASSYSFVGDEQFF. The J gene is TRBJ2-1, the V gene TRBV6-5; D assignment may be TRBD1 or TRBD2 (5 bases each). V lost 0 bases and J 8 bases, leaving 11 bases between the germline ends. This CDR3 has 14 residues. Germline values: CDR1 MNHEY, CDR2 SVGAGI.

This clonotype occurred many times. The CDR3 sequence: CASRPLQGEQYF. Written as DNA, the CDR3 is TGCGCCAGCCGTCCCCTGCAGGGAGAGCAGTACTTC. The genes are TRBV5-1 and TRBJ2-7; possibly TRBD1 for D (5 bases). The CDR3 extends over 12 amino acids. Germline loops: CDR1 SGHRS, CDR2 YFSETQ. V was cut by 7 bases and J by 7 bases, with 15 bases left in between.

The chain is built from TRBV5-5 and TRBJ2-5; D gene uncertain. The CDR3 runs to 13 residues. Trimming cost V 5 bases and J 5 bases, with 13 bases left between them. Germline-derived CDR1 and CDR2 are SGHKS and YYEKEE (reference sequence). CDR3 protein: CASRSSKGETQYF. The CDR3, as DNA: TGTGCCAGCAGGAGCTCCAAAGGGGAGACCCAGTACTTC.

This clonotype showed up many times. The chain couples TRBV7-6 to TRBJ2-5; D gene ambiguous. The CDR3 runs to 14 residues. Germline CDR1 reads SGHVS; CDR2 reads FNYEAQ. The V gene lost 6 bases and the J gene lost 1 base, with 12 bases spanning the gap. CDR3 nucleotides: TGTGCCAGCAGTAATCCTCGGACCCAAGAGACCCAGTACTTC. Its translation is CASSNPRTQETQYF.

This clonotype has at least ten counts. V usage is TRBV12-3 or TRBV12-4 and J usage is TRBJ2-3, with TRBD1 matching over 7 bases. With 1 base clipped from V and 2 bases from J, the junction kept 3 bases outside the gene matches. The CDR3 length is 15 residues. The DNA of the CDR3 is TGTGCCAGCAGTTTAGGACAGGGATTCACAGATACGCAGTATTTT. Encoded protein: CASSLGQGFTDTQYF.

This clonotype was recorded a few times. V is TRBV7-2 and J is TRBJ2-5; 10 bases map to TRBD1. After removal of 5 bases from V and 8 bases from J, the junction contained 14 bases not matched to a gene. The length of the CDR3 is 16 residues. Germline assignment: CDR1 SGHTA and CDR2 FQGNSA. The CDR3 spells CASSIKKGQGRSTQYF. The CDR3 DNA reads as TGTGCCAGCAGCATAAAGAAGGGACAGGGGCGATCTACCCAGTACTTC. Full variable domain (outside the CDR3, taken from reference TRBV7-2 and TRBJ2-5): GAGVSQSPSNKVTEKGKDVELRCDPISGHTALYWYRQSLGQGLEFLIYFQGNSAPDKSGLPSDRFSAERTGGSVSTLTIQRTQQEDSAVYLCASSIKKGQGRSTQYFGPGTRLLVL.

This clonotype was recorded a few times. The rearrangement joins TRBV6-4 to TRBJ2-5, with D unresolved. CDR3 length equals 10 residues. Trimming took 6 bases from V and 6 from J, leaving 5 bases between them. CDR1 is MRHNA and CDR2 is SNTAGT in the germline V gene. CDR3 coding DNA: TGTGCCAGCAGCAGCAAGACCCAGTACTTC. Its translation: CASSSKTQYF.

This clonotype was picked up many times. The chain is built from TRBV20-1 and TRBJ1-4; D gene unclear. This CDR3 region has 15 residues. CDR1 and CDR2 from the germline V gene are DFQATT and SNEGSKA (reference sequence). Trimming removed 0 bases from V and 0 bases from J, with 8 bases in between. In DNA form, the CDR3 reads TGCAGTGCTAGAGAGTCTACTGCAACTAATGAAAAACTGTTTTTT. It is translated as CSARESTATNEKLFF.

This clonotype was counted between two and nine times. The CDR3 region has the DNA TGTGCCAGCAGAAACAGGAGGGGTTACTATGGCTACACCTTC. Amino acids: CASRNRRGYYGYTF. The chain combines TRBV6-1 with TRBJ1-2, with D perhaps matching TRBD1 (5 bases). Trimming pared 6 bases from V and 3 bases from J, leaving 14 bases between. This CDR3 contains 14 residues. CDR1 MNHNS and CDR2 SASEGT come from the germline V gene.

This clonotype was seen a handful of times. The J gene is TRBJ2-1, the V gene TRBV24-1; D ambiguous. V lost 4 bases to trimming and J lost 4 bases, with 4 bases between them. The CDR3 extends over 12 amino acids. Germline V CDR1 and CDR2: KGHDR, SFDVKD. CDR3 bases: TGTGCCACCAGTGACCAATACAATGAGCAGTTCTTC. It is translated as CATSDQYNEQFF.

This clonotype has only a few counts. The rearrangement joins TRBV6-5 to TRBJ2-3; 8 bases agree with TRBD2. The CDR3 spans 14 residues. Germline V gene lookup returns CDR1 MNHEY and CDR2 SVGAGI. Trimming took 6 bases from V and 5 from J; bases not matched to a gene: 7. The CDR3 bases are TGTGCCAGCAGAACCGGGACTAGAATAGATACGCAGTATTTT. This encodes CASRTGTRIDTQYF.

The rearrangement joins TRBV10-3 to TRBJ2-7, with 12 bases matching TRBD2. The CDR3 is 15 residues long. V lost 4 bases to trimming and J lost 7 bases; unmatched junction nucleotides: 8. Germline V gene lookup returns CDR1 ENHRY and CDR2 SYGVKD. The CDR3 region has the DNA TGTGCCATCAGTGGGCTAGCGGGAGGGCCTGAAGAGCAGTACTTC. Its protein product is CAISGLAGGPEEQYF.